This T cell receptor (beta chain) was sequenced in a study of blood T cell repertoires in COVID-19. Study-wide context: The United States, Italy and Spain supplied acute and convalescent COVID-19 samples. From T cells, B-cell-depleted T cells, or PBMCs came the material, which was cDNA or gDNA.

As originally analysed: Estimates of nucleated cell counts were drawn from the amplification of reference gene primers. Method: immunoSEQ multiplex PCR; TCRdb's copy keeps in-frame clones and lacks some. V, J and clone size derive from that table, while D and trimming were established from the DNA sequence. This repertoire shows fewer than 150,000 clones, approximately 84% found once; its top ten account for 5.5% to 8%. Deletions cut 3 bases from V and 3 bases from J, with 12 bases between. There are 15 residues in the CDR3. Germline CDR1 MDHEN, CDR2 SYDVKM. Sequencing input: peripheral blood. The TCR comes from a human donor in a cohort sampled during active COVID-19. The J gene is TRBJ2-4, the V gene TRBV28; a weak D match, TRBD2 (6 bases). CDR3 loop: CASSFLGGGKNIQYF. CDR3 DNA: TGTGCCAGCAGTTTTCTGGGAGGTGGCAAAAACATTCAGTACTTC.